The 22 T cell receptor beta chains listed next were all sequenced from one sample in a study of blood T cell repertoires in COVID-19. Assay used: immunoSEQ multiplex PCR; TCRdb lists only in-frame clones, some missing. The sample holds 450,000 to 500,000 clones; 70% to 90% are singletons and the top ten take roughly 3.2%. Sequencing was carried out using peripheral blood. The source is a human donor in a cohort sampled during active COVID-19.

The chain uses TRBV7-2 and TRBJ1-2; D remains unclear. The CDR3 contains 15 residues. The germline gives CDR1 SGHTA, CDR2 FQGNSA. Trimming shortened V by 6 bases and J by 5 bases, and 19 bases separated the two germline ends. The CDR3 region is CASSPQSGSQYGYTF. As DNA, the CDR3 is TGTGCCAGCAGTCCCCAGTCGGGGTCCCAATATGGCTACACCTTC.

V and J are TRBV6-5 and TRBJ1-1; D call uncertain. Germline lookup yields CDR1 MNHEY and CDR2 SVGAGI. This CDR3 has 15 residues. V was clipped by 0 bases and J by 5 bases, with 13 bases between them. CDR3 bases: TGTGCCAGCAGTTACTCTATCAGGCCGAGTACTGAAGCTTTCTTT. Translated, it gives CASSYSIRPSTEAFF.

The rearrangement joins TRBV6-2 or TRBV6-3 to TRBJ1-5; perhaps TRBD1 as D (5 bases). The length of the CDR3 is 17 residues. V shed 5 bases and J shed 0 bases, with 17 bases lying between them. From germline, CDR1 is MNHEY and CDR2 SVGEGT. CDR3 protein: CASSAGLLAYSNQPQHF. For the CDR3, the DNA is TGTGCCAGCAGTGCGGGACTCCTTGCATATAGCAATCAGCCCCAGCATTTT.

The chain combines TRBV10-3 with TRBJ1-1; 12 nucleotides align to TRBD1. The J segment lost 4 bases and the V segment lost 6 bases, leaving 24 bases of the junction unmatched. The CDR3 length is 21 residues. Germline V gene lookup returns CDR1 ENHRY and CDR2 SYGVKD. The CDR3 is CAIRVSPIRRVGGQGATEAFF. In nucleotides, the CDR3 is TGTGCCATCAGAGTTTCACCTATACGTCGAGTTGGGGGACAGGGGGCCACTGAAGCTTTCTTT.

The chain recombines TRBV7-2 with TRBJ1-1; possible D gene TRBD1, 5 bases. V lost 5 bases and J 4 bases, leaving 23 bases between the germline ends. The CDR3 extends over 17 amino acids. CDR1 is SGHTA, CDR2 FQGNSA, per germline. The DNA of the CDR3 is TGTGCCAGCAGCCCCGGGGCGGGGAGCAGGGAGCGCACTGAAGCTTTCTTT. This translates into CASSPGAGSRERTEAFF.

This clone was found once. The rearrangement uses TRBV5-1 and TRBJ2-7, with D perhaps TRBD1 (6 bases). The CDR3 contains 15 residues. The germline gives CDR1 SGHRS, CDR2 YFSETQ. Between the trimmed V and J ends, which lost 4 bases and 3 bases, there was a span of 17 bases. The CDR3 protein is CASSITGLSVYEQYF. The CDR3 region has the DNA TGCGCCAGCAGCATAACAGGGTTAAGCGTCTACGAGCAGTACTTC.

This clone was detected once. CDR3 residues: CASSQPAALGQETQYF. CDR3 DNA: TGTGCCAGCAGCCAGCCCGCGGCCCTCGGGCAAGAGACCCAGTACTTC. V gene TRBV5-4 combines with J gene TRBJ2-5; D is ambiguous. Germline assignment: CDR1 SGHNT and CDR2 YYREEE (reference sequence). CDR3 length equals 16 residues. V lost 4 bases and J 2 bases, leaving 18 bases between the germline ends.

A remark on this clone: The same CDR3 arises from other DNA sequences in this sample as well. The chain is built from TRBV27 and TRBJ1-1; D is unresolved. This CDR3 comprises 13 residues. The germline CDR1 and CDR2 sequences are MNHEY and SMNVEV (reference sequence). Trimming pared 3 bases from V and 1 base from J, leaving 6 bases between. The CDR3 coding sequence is TGTGCCAGCAGTTTGGGGAGGAACACTGAAGCTTTCTTT. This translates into CASSLGRNTEAFF.

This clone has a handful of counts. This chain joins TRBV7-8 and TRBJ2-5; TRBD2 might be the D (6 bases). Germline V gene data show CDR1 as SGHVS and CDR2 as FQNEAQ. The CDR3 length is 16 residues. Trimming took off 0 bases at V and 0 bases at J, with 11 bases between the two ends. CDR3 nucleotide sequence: TGTGCCAGCAGCTTAGCGGGACTCTCCGACCAAGAGACCCAGTACTTC. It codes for CASSLAGLSDQETQYF.

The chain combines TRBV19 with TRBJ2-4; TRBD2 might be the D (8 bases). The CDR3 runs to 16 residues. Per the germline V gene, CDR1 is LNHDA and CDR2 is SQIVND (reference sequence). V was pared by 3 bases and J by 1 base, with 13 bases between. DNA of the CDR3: TGTGCCAGTAGTATCGGGAGGGGGCCTGCCAAAAACATTCAGTACTTC. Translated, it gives CASSIGRGPAKNIQYF.

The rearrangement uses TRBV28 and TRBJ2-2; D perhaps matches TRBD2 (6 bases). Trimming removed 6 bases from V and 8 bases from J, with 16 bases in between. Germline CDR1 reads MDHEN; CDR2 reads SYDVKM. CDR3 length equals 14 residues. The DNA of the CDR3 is TGTGCCAGCAGCTCCGGGAGATCGGTAGGGGAGCTGTTTTTT. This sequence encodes CASSSGRSVGELFF.

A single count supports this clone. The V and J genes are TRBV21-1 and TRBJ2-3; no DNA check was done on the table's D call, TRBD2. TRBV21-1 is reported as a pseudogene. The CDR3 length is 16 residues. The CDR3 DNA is TGTGCCAGCAGCAAAGGTCCCAGGACTAGCACAGATACGCAGTATTTT. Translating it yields CASSKGPRTSTDTQYF.

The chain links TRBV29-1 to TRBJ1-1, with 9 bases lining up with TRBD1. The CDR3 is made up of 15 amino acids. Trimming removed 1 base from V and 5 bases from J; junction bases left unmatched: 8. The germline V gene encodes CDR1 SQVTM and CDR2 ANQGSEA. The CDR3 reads CSVEGTGGGGTEAFF. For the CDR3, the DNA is TGCAGCGTTGAAGGTACAGGGGGCGGCGGAACTGAAGCTTTCTTT. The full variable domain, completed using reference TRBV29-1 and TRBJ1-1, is SAVISQKPSRDICQRGTSLTIQCQVDSQVTMMFWYRQQPGQSLTLIATANQGSEATYESGFVIDKFPISRPNLTFSTLTVSNMSPEDSSIYLCSVEGTGGGGTEAFFGQGTRLTVV.

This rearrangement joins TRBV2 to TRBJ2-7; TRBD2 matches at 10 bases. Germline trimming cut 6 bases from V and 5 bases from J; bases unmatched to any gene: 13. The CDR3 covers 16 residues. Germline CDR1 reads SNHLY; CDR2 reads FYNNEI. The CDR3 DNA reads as TGTGCCAGCAGCCCCGGCCCCGGACTAGCGGTAAACGAGCAGTACTTC. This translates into CASSPGPGLAVNEQYF.

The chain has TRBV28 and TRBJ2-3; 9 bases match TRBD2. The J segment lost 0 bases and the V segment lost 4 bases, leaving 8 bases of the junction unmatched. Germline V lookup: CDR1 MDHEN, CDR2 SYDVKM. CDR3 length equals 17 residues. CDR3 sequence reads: CASSSPGLASSTDTQYF. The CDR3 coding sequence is TGTGCCAGCAGTTCGCCGGGACTAGCATCTAGCACAGATACGCAGTATTTT.

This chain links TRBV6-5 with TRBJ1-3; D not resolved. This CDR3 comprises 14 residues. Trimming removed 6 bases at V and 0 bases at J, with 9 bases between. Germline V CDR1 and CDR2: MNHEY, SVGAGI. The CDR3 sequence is CASSRLTSGNTIYF. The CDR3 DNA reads TGTGCCAGCAGCAGGCTGACCTCTGGAAACACCATATATTTT.

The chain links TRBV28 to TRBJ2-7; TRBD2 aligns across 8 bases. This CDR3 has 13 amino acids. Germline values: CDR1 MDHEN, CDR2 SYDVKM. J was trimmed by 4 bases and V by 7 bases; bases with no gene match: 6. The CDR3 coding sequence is TGTGCCAGCAACCGGGGGGGGGTTTACGAGCAGTACTTC. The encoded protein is CASNRGGVYEQYF.

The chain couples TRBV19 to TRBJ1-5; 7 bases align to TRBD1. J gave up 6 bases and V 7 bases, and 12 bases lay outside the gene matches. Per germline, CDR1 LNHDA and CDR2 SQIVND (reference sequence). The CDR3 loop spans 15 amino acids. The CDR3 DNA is TGTGCCAGTATGATCACCGGGACAGCCGGTCAGCCCCAGCATTTT. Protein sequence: CASMITGTAGQPQHF.

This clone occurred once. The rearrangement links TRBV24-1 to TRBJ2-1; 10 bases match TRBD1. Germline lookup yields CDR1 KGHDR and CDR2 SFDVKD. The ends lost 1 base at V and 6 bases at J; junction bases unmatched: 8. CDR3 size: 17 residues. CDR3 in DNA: TGTGCCACCAGTGATTTTAGGGGGACAGGGGCGATCAATGAGCAGTTCTTC. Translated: CATSDFRGTGAINEQFF.

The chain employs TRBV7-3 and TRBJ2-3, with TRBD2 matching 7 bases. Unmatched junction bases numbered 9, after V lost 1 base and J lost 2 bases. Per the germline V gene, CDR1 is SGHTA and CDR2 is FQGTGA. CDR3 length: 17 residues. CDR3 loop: CASSLKGGSGYTDTQYF. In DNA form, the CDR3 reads TGTGCCAGCAGCTTAAAAGGCGGGAGCGGGTACACAGATACGCAGTATTTT. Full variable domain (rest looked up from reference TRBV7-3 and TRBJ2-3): GAGVSQTPSNKVTEKGKYVELRCDPISGHTALYWYRQSLGQGPEFLIYFQGTGAADDSGLPNDRFFAVRPEGSVSTLKIQRTERGDSAVYLCASSLKGGSGYTDTQYFGPGTRLTVL.

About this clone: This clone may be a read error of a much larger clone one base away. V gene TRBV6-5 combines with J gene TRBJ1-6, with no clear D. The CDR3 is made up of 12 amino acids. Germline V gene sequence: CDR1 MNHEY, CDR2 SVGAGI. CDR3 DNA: TGTGCCGGCAGCTTGGGGAGGTCACCCCTCCACTTT. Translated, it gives CAGSLGRSPLHF.

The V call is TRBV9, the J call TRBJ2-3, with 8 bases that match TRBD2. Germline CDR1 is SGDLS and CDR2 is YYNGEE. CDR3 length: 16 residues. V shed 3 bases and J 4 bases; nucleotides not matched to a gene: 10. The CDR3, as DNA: TGTGCCAGCAGCGCCGCCGGGACTAGAACCGCAGATACGCAGTATTTT. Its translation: CASSAAGTRTADTQYF.